The 29 T cell receptor beta chains reported below all come from one sample, sequenced in a study of patients and donors after allogeneic stem cell transplantation. TCRdb re-called the RT-PCR reads through MiXCR, storing one row per CDR3 protein. The data show about 410,000 distinct CDR3 sequences, roughly 17% seen once. The sample taken for sequencing was blood, either unsorted or a sorted T cell fraction (not recorded which). Receptors were obtained from a human donor who was either an allogeneic HSCT recipient or a stem cell or donor lymphocyte infusion donor (not recorded which). It is not recorded whose cells these are; they may come from a transplant donor.

This clonotype occurred a few times. The chain has TRBV20-1 and TRBJ2-3; D not resolved. Trimming took 3 bases from V and 5 from J, leaving 6 bases between them. This CDR3 spans 11 amino acids. Germline V gene data show CDR1 as DFQATT and CDR2 as SNEGSKA (reference sequence). The CDR3 protein is CSASPRDTQYF. The CDR3, as DNA: TGCAGTGCTAGTCCTCGAGATACGCAGTATTTT.

The chain is built from TRBV4-1 and TRBJ2-3; TRBD2 is a possible D gene (6 bases). In germline, CDR1 is MGHRA, CDR2 YSYEKL. The V end was cut by 0 bases, the J end by 3 bases, with 13 bases between. CDR3 length: 16 amino acids. The CDR3 reads CASSQDHGSTTDTQYF. The CDR3, as DNA: TGCGCCAGCAGCCAAGATCACGGGAGTACGACAGATACGCAGTATTTT.

This clonotype was recorded a few times. This chain connects TRBV7-8 to TRBJ2-2, with TRBD2 as a possible D gene (5 bases). With 4 bases removed from V and 6 bases from J, the gap between germline ends came to 15 bases. From germline, CDR1 is SGHVS and CDR2 FQNEAQ. CDR3 length: 15 amino acids. The CDR3 DNA reads TGTGCCAGCAGCTCACGCCGGGAAACGGCCGGGGAGCTGTTTTTT. As protein: CASSSRRETAGELFF.

CDR3 sequence reads: CSAVDRAITEAFF. The CDR3 DNA sequence: TGCAGTGCCGTCGACAGGGCAATCACTGAAGCTTTCTTT. V usage is TRBV20-1 and J usage is TRBJ1-1; 7 nucleotides agree with TRBD1. CDR1 and CDR2 from the germline V gene are DFQATT and SNEGSKA (reference sequence). The CDR3 consists of 13 residues. The ends lost 6 bases at V and 4 bases at J; junction bases unmatched: 8.

The chain uses TRBV10-3 and TRBJ1-2, with D possibly matching TRBD1 (6 bases). The V and J ends lost 6 bases and 2 bases respectively, with 13 bases between them. The germline V gene has CDR1 ENHRY and CDR2 SYGVKD. The CDR3 is made up of 14 amino acids. CDR3 nucleotide sequence: TGTGCCATCAGCCGACAGGAGGAGAACTATGGCTACACCTTC. It yields the protein CAISRQEENYGYTF.

This clonotype was seen many times. This chain links TRBV6-6 with TRBJ1-1; D possibly corresponds to TRBD1 (6 bases). The CDR3 runs 13 residues. CDR1 MNHNY and CDR2 SVGAGI come from the germline V gene (reference sequence). The V end was cut by 6 bases, the J end by 1 base, with 9 bases between. In DNA, the CDR3 is TGTGCCAGCAGCAAGACAGGGAACACTGAAGCTTTCTTT. Residues: CASSKTGNTEAFF.

This clonotype appeared a few times. The chain couples TRBV6-1 to TRBJ2-2, with 8 bases lining up with TRBD2. The germline CDR1 and CDR2 sequences are MNHNS and SASEGT. The CDR3 consists of 16 residues. The V segment lost 2 bases and the J segment 4 bases; nucleotides outside the gene matches: 6. The CDR3 coding sequence is TGTGCCAGCAGTGAAAGAGCGGGAGTCGGCACCGGGGAGCTGTTTTTT. Translated, it gives CASSERAGVGTGELFF.

This sequence joins TRBV4-2 and TRBJ1-6; tentative D call: TRBD1 (5 bases). The CDR3 contains 15 residues. The V end was cut by 1 base, the J end by 6 bases, with 10 bases between. Germline CDR1 LGHNA, CDR2 YNFKEQ. The DNA of the CDR3 is TGTGCCAGCAGCCAAGTTGACAGATCTAATTCACCCCTCCACTTT. It specifies CASSQVDRSNSPLHF.

This clonotype has only a few counts. The chain employs TRBV7-2 and TRBJ2-5; 9 nucleotides agree with TRBD2. V was pared by 1 base and J by 6 bases, with 6 bases of the junction left unmatched. Germline V lookup: CDR1 SGHTA, CDR2 FQGNSA. The CDR3 extends over 15 amino acids. The CDR3 DNA reads as TGTGCCAGCAGCTTAGAGTCTAGCGGGGTGAAGACCCAGTACTTC. It yields the protein CASSLESSGVKTQYF. The whole variable domain, remainder taken from reference TRBV7-2 and TRBJ2-5, is GAGVSQSPSNKVTEKGKDVELRCDPISGHTALYWYRQSLGQGLEFLIYFQGNSAPDKSGLPSDRFSAERTGGSVSTLTIQRTQQEDSAVYLCASSLESSGVKTQYFGPGTRLLVL.

The CDR3 here is CASSQGGRTGELFF. For the CDR3, the DNA is TGTGCCAGCAGTCAAGGGGGTCGTACCGGGGAGCTGTTTTTT. This chain connects TRBV6-2 or TRBV6-3 to TRBJ2-2; D may be TRBD1 (6 bases). Trimming removed 5 bases from V and 5 bases from J, with 12 bases in between. This CDR3 is built from 14 residues. Germline CDR1 and CDR2: MNHEY and SVGEGT.

The V call is TRBV11-2, the J call TRBJ1-6; weak D call: TRBD1 (5 bases). Germline values: CDR1 SGHAT, CDR2 FQNNGV. The CDR3 contains 13 residues. V was shortened by 6 bases and J by 12 bases, with 15 bases between the two germline ends. This chain's CDR3 is CASSTGTSIPLHF. The CDR3 DNA is TGTGCCAGCAGTACGGGGACCTCGATACCCCTCCACTTT. Full variable domain (remainder filled in from reference TRBV11-2 and TRBJ1-6): EAGVAQSPRYKIIEKRQSVAFWCNPISGHATLYWYQQILGQGPKLLIQFQNNGVVDDSQLPKDRFSAERLKGVDSTLKIQPAKLEDSAVYLCASSTGTSIPLHFGNGTRLTVT.

This sequence joins TRBV6-1 and TRBJ2-3; the match to TRBD2 covers 9 bases. Trimming at V came to 6 bases and at J to 4 bases, leaving 8 bases not matched to a gene. The CDR3 contains 15 residues. Per the germline V gene, CDR1 is MNHNS and CDR2 is SASEGT. The CDR3 DNA follows: TGTGCCAGCAGCTATCTAGCGGGGAAAGCAGATACGCAGTATTTT. This encodes CASSYLAGKADTQYF.

The genes are TRBV7-3 and TRBJ2-2; tentatively, D is TRBD1 (6 bases). The germline V gene encodes CDR1 SGHTA and CDR2 FQGTGA. The V end lost 5 bases, the J end lost 3 bases, and 13 bases lay between the germline ends. The CDR3 has 15 residues. The chain's CDR3 is CASSPIRGDTGELFF. CDR3 sequence (DNA): TGTGCCAGCAGCCCTATCAGGGGAGACACCGGGGAGCTGTTTTTT.

This clonotype was picked up a small number of times. The chain is built from TRBV5-6 and TRBJ2-6, with unresolved D. Germline lookup yields CDR1 SGHDT and CDR2 YYEEEE. Between the trimmed V and J ends, which lost 0 bases and 1 base, there was a span of 5 bases. The CDR3 has 15 amino acids. Here the CDR3 reads CASSLVQSGANVLTF. CDR3 nucleotides: TGTGCCAGCAGCTTGGTACAATCTGGGGCCAACGTCCTGACTTTC. Together with reference TRBV5-6 and TRBJ2-6, the CDR3 gives the full variable domain: DAGVTQSPTHLIKTRGQQVTLRCSPKSGHDTVSWYQQALGQGPQFIFQYYEEEERQRGNFPDRFSGHQFPNYSSELNVNALLLGDSALYLCASSLVQSGANVLTFGAGSRLTVL.

The rearrangement links TRBV12-3 or TRBV12-4 to TRBJ2-5; the D is unclear. V was trimmed by 3 bases and J by 7 bases, leaving 6 bases between them. The CDR3 runs to 11 residues. CDR3 sequence: CASSFSGTQYF. CDR3 in DNA: TGTGCCAGCAGTTTTTCGGGGACCCAGTACTTC.

Only a few counts were recorded for this clonotype. The chain joins TRBV20-1 to TRBJ2-2; D remains ambiguous. CDR3 size: 15 residues. CDR1 DFQATT and CDR2 SNEGSKA come from the germline V gene (reference sequence). Deletions cut 1 base from V and 4 bases from J, with 13 bases between. The CDR3 here is CSARAPGTATGELFF. CDR3 DNA: TGCAGTGCTAGAGCCCCTGGCACGGCCACCGGGGAGCTGTTTTTT.

There are a few counts of this clonotype. The chain couples TRBV7-9 to TRBJ2-2; D not certain. Germline CDR1 SEHNR, CDR2 FQNEAQ (reference sequence). V lost 1 base and J lost 7, with 10 bases in between. The CDR3 has 14 amino acids. CDR3: CASSLVFRSGELFF. CDR3 DNA: TGTGCCAGCAGCTTAGTGTTCAGGAGCGGGGAGCTGTTTTTT.

This clonotype was counted only a few times. The J gene is TRBJ2-1, the V gene TRBV27, with 9 bases aligning to TRBD2. Germline CDR1 and CDR2: MNHEY and SMNVEV (reference sequence). This CDR3 region has 16 residues. V lost 2 bases, J lost 8 bases, and 10 bases stayed unmatched. This CDR3 reads CASSLKSGTSNHEQFF. The CDR3 DNA follows: TGTGCCAGCAGTTTAAAGTCCGGGACTAGCAACCATGAGCAGTTCTTC.

The chain combines TRBV9 with TRBJ2-2; D unresolved. The ends were cut back, 1 base at V and 0 bases at J, with 4 bases in the middle. This CDR3 comprises 14 residues. Looked up from germline, CDR1 is SGDLS and CDR2 is YYNGEE. CDR3 bases: TGTGCCAGCAGCGTAACGTCGAACACCGGGGAGCTGTTTTTT. Translated, it gives CASSVTSNTGELFF.

The J gene is TRBJ2-7, the V gene TRBV6-1; D remains unclear. Trimming left V 3 bases short and J 4 bases short, with 13 bases between. The CDR3 consists of 14 residues. In germline, CDR1 is MNHNS, CDR2 SASEGT. The CDR3 DNA is TGTGCCAGCAGTGATCGCTATCCCTCTTACGAGCAGTACTTC. Its translation: CASSDRYPSYEQYF.

This clonotype was recorded many times. The V call is TRBV5-1, the J call TRBJ2-1, with no clear D. V was shortened by 0 bases and J by 8 bases, with 12 bases between the two germline ends. The CDR3 extends over 14 amino acids. CDR1 and CDR2 (germline): SGHRS, YFSETQ. CDR3 sequence (DNA): TGCGCCAGCAGCTTGGACAGTCTTTACGATGAGCAGTTCTTC. Its protein product is CASSLDSLYDEQFF.

This clonotype was detected a few times. This sequence joins TRBV2 and TRBJ1-2, with 7 bases fitting TRBD1. This CDR3 spans 14 amino acids. V lost 6 bases and J lost 4; bases outside the gene matches: 8. The germline V gene has CDR1 SNHLY and CDR2 FYNNEI. CDR3 residues: CASSPRTGFYGYTF. The CDR3 DNA reads as TGTGCCAGCAGCCCTCGGACAGGATTCTATGGCTACACCTTC.

This clonotype was detected a few times. The V gene is TRBV20-1, the J gene TRBJ1-2; D unresolved. CDR1 is DFQATT, CDR2 SNEGSKA, per germline (reference sequence). Trimming took off 3 bases at V and 5 bases at J, with 10 bases between the two ends. The CDR3 spans 12 residues. CDR3: CSASIGEYGYTF. The CDR3 DNA follows: TGCAGTGCTAGTATCGGGGAGTATGGCTACACCTTC.

V usage is TRBV4-1 and J usage is TRBJ1-2, with D hard to call. Germline V gives CDR1 MGHRA, CDR2 YSYEKL. The ends were cut back, 0 bases at V and 7 bases at J, with 6 bases in the middle. The CDR3 spans 12 residues. CDR3 sequence (DNA): TGCGCCAGCAGCCAAGATGCAGGTGGCTACACCTTC. It encodes CASSQDAGGYTF.

The rearrangement links TRBV10-3 to TRBJ2-1; TRBD2 might be the D (5 bases). The CDR3 loop spans 12 amino acids. Germline V gene sequence: CDR1 ENHRY, CDR2 SYGVKD. The V end was cut by 4 bases, the J end by 4 bases, with 5 bases between. The CDR3 region has the DNA TGTGCCATCAGTGGACTATACAATGAGCAGTTCTTC. This gives the protein CAISGLYNEQFF.

In its sample, this clonotype was seen many times. V is TRBV12-3 or TRBV12-4 and J is TRBJ2-5; 7 nucleotides match TRBD1. The CDR3 is 17 amino acids. Trimming took 5 bases from V and 1 from J; bases not matched to a gene: 13. The CDR3 bases are TGTGCCAGCAGTATCGGTCCCGGGAAGGGGGCCCAAGAGACCCAGTACTTC. This sequence encodes CASSIGPGKGAQETQYF.

This clonotype was picked up a small number of times. The CDR3 protein is CASSRETNTEAFF. DNA of the CDR3: TGTGCCAGCAGCCGCGAGACTAACACTGAAGCTTTCTTT. This rearrangement joins TRBV5-5 to TRBJ1-1; no clear D gene. CDR1 is SGHKS and CDR2 is YYEKEE in the germline V gene (reference sequence). Trimming removed 4 bases from V and 2 bases from J, with 9 bases in between. The CDR3 spans 13 residues.

The CDR3 region is CASSLTQPYTDTQYF. CDR3 sequence (DNA): TGTGCCAGCAGCTTAACCCAACCTTACACAGATACGCAGTATTTT. The V call is TRBV7-2, the J call TRBJ2-3; no reliable D call. Germline V gene data show CDR1 as SGHTA and CDR2 as FQGNSA. The V gene lost 2 bases and the J gene lost 2 bases, with 11 bases spanning the gap. The CDR3 totals 15 residues. The full variable domain, rest sourced from reference TRBV7-2 and TRBJ2-3, is GAGVSQSPSNKVTEKGKDVELRCDPISGHTALYWYRQSLGQGLEFLIYFQGNSAPDKSGLPSDRFSAERTGGSVSTLTIQRTQQEDSAVYLCASSLTQPYTDTQYFGPGTRLTVL.

This clonotype was observed a few times. At one end, the junction sequence differs from germline, possibly due to a read error. This rearrangement joins TRBV12-3 or TRBV12-4 to TRBJ1-1; no clear D. CDR3 length equals 16 residues. For the CDR3, the DNA is TGTGCCAGCAGTTTTGCCGGCCGAGGCAGAAAGAGTGAAGTTTTCTTT. This codes for CASSFAGRGRKSEVFF.